This TCR beta chain stems from a study of PD-1 blockade in classical Hodgkin lymphoma. Time point in this sample: newly diagnosed, previously untreated cHL patient sample. Assay: immunoSEQ multiplex PCR; the TCRdb copy retains only in-frame clones and omits some. The sample holds about 25,000 clones, approximately 95% seen once. Germline V gene data show CDR1 as SGDLS and CDR2 as YYNGEE. Including both end residues, the CDR3 is 12 amino acids long. As to this clone: No DNA is shown, since the ends of the CDR3 on it are uncertain; the CDR3 is the one TCRdb lists.

V usage is TRBV9 and J usage is TRBJ1-1; TRBD1 reflects the table's D call only, with no check against the DNA. The sequence was obtained from a human donor with classical Hodgkin lymphoma. Input material: peripheral blood mononuclear cells (PBMCs). The CDR3 region is CASSVGAGAVFF.